This TCR beta chain was recovered during a study of cytomegalovirus exposure and HLA in healthy donors. About the study: Falling in the Caucasian-associated ancestry cluster were 81% of some 400 genotyped donors.

In the PCR, 60 Vbeta and 13 Jbeta primers were used. Repertoires were generated with immunoSEQ multiplex PCR, while TCRdb's copy carries only in-frame clones and drops some. The table records 130,000 or so clones, over 80% of them present only once. The germline V gene encodes CDR1 SNHLY and CDR2 FYNNEI. CDR3 length equals 13 residues. With 6 bases removed from V and 8 bases from J, the gap between germline ends came to 13 bases. Although they were nominally healthy when sampled, donors likely had unrecorded immune exposures. The source of this sequence is a man aged 30 to 45 in good health and CMV-seronegative. The chain combines TRBV2 with TRBJ1-4, with D maybe TRBD1 (5 bases). The specimen was PBMCs. The CDR3 loop reads CASSAIRGEKLFF. CDR3 in DNA: TGTGCCAGCAGCGCCATCCGGGGGGAAAAACTGTTTTTT.